This T cell receptor (beta chain) was documented in a study of T cell responses to AZD1222 COVID-19 vaccine. Germline V gene data show CDR1 as LNHDA and CDR2 as SQIVND (reference sequence). The CDR3 length is 12 residues. Trimming cost V 5 bases and J 3 bases, with 7 bases left between them. Some clones are missing from TCRdb's copy, which holds only in-frame ones; the method was immunoSEQ multiplex PCR. The sample comprises 150,000 or so clones, roughly nine tenths of which are singletons, and just over 5% rests with the top ten. This chain links TRBV19 with TRBJ1-2; D is possibly TRBD1 (5 bases). The specimen comprised peripheral blood, sampled on day 0 of AZD1222 vaccination. The receptor was isolated from an adult in good health. CDR3 in DNA: TGTGCCAGTAGTCAAGGGGACTATGGCTACACCTTC. This encodes CASSQGDYGYTF.